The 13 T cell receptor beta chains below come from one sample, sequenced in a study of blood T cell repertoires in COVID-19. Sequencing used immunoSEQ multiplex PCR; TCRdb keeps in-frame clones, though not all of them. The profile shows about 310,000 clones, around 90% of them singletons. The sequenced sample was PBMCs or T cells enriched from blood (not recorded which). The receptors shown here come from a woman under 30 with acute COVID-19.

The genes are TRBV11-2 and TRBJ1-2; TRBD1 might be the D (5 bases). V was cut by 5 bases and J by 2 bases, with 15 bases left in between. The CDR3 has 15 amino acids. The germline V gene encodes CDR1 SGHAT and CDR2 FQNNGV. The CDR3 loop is CASSPRGGENYGYTF. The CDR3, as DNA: TGTGCCAGCAGCCCCCGGGGGGGGGAGAACTATGGCTACACCTTC.

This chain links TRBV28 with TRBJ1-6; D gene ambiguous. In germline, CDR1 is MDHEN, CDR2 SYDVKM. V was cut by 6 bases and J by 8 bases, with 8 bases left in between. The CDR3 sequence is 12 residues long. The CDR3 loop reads CASRSPDSPLHF. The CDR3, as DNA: TGTGCCAGCAGAAGTCCGGATTCACCCCTCCACTTT.

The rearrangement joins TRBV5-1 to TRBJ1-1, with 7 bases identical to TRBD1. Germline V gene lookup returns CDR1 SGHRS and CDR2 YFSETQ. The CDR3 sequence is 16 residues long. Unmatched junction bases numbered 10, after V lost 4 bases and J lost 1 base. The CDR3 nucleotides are TGCGCCAGCAGCGTCTCCGGGACAGAGCCGAACACTGAAGCTTTCTTT. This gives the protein CASSVSGTEPNTEAFF.

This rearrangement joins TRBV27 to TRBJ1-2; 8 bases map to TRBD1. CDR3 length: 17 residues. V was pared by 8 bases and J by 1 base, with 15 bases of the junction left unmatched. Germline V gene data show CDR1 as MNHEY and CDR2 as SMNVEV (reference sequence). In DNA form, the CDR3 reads TGTGCCAGCCCCCTAGACAGGGGATCTCCTGATAACTATGGCTACACCTTC. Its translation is CASPLDRGSPDNYGYTF.

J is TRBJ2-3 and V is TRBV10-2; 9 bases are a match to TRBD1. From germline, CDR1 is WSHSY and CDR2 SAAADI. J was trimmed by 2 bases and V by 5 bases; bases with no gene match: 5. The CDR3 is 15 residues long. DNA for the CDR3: TGCGCCAGCAGTAAGACAGGGGGTTTCACAGATACGCAGTATTTT. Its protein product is CASSKTGGFTDTQYF.

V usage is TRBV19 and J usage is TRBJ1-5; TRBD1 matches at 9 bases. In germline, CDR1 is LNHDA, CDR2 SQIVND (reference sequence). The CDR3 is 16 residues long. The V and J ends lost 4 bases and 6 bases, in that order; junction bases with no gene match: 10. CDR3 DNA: TGTGCCAGTAGTACACAGGGGGCAAGGGGAGGTCAGCCCCAGCATTTT. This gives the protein CASSTQGARGGQPQHF. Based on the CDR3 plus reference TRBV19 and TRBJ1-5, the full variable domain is DGGITQSPKYLFRKEGQNVTLSCEQNLNHDAMYWYRQDPGQGLRLIYYSQIVNDFQKGDIAEGYSVSREKKESFPLTVTSAQKNPTAFYLCASSTQGARGGQPQHFGDGTRLSIL.

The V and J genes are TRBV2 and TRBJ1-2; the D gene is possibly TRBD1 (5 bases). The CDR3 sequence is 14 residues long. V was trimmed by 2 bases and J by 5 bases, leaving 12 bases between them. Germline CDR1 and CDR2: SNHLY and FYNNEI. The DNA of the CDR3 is TGTGCCAGCAGTGAATGGGTCAGGGATTATGGCTACACCTTC. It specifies CASSEWVRDYGYTF.

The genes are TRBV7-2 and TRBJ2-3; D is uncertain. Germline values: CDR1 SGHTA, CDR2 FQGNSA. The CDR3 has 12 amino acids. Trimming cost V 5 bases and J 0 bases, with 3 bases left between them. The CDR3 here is CASSQSTDTQYF. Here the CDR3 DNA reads TGTGCCAGCAGCCAGAGCACAGATACGCAGTATTTT.

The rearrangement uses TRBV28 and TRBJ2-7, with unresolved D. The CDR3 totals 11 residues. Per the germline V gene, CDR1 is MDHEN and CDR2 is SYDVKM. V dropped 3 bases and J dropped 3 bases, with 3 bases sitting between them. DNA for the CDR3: TGTGCCAGCAGTTTCGGCTACGAGCAGTACTTC. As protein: CASSFGYEQYF.

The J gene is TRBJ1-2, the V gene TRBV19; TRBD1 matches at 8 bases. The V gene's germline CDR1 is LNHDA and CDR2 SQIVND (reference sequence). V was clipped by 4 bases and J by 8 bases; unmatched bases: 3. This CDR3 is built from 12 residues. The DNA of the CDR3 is TGTGCCAGTAGTACAGGGGGCGCCGGCTACACCTTC. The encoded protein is CASSTGGAGYTF.

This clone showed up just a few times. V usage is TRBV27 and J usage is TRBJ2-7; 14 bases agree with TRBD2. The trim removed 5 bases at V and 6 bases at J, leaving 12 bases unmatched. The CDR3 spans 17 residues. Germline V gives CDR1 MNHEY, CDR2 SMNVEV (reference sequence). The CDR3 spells CASSPYGTSGRVGEQYF. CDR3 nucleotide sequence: TGTGCCAGCAGTCCCTATGGGACTAGCGGGAGAGTGGGCGAGCAGTACTTC.

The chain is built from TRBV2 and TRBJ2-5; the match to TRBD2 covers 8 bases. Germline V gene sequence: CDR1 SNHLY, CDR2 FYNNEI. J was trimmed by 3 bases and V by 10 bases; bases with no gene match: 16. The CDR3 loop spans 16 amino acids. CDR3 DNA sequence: TGTGCCAACCACAGGAAGAGCGGGAGAAGGAAAGAGACCCAGTACTTC. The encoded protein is CANHRKSGRRKETQYF.

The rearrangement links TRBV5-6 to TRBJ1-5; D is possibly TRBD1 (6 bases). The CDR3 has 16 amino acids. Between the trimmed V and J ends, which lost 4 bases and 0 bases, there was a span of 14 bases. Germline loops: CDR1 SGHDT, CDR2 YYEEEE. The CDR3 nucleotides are TGTGCCAGCAGCAGCACAGGGACCTATAGCAATCAGCCCCAGCATTTT. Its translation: CASSSTGTYSNQPQHF.